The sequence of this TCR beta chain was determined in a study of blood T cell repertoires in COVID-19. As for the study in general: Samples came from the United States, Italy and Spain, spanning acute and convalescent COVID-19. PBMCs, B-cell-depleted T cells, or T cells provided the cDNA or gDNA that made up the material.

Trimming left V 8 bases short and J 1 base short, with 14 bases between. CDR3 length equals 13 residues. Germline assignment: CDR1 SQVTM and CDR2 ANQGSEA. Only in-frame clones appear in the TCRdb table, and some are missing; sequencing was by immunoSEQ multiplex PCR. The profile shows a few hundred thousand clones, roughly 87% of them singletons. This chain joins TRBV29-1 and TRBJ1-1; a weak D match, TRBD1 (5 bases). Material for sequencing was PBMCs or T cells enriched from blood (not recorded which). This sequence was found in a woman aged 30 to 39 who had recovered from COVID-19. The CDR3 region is CSTWGGENTEAFF. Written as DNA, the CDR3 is TGCAGCACCTGGGGAGGGGAGAACACTGAAGCTTTCTTT.